Each of the 32 T cell receptor beta chains below was sequenced from the same sample in a study of blood T cell repertoires in COVID-19. Assay: immunoSEQ multiplex PCR; the TCRdb copy retains only in-frame clones and omits some. The table records about 42,000 clones, 90% of them present only once. Sequenced sample: peripheral blood. All receptors come from a human donor in a cohort sampled during active COVID-19.

In this sample, this clone turned up once. V is TRBV3-1 (or the pseudogene TRBV3-2) and J is TRBJ2-7, with TRBD2 identical over 7 bases. The germline CDR1 and CDR2 sequences are LGHDT and YNNKEL (reference sequence). The CDR3 is 13 residues long. With V trimmed by 1 base and J by 3 bases, 0 bases remained unmatched. The CDR3 loop reads CASSQGGGYEQYF. The CDR3 DNA reads TGTGCCAGCAGCCAAGGGGGGGGCTACGAGCAGTACTTC.

The genes are TRBV7-2 and TRBJ2-7, with D unresolved. CDR1 is SGHTA and CDR2 is FQGNSA in the germline V gene. V was shortened by 2 bases and J by 0 bases, with 8 bases between the two germline ends. The CDR3 is 14 residues long. CDR3 sequence (DNA): TGTGCCAGCAGCTTATCCGGTTCCTCCTACGAGCAGTACTTC. Amino acids: CASSLSGSSYEQYF.

V and J are TRBV6-5 and TRBJ2-3; the match to TRBD2 covers 9 bases. The V gene's germline CDR1 is MNHEY and CDR2 SVGAGI. J lost 4 bases, V lost 5 bases, and 7 bases had no gene match. The CDR3 consists of 15 residues. CDR3 DNA: TGTGCCAGCAGTCCAATAGCGGGAGCGGCAGATACGCAGTATTTT. It translates to CASSPIAGAADTQYF.

This chain connects TRBV7-3 to TRBJ2-1; tentatively, D is TRBD2 (5 bases). The V gene lost 5 bases and the J gene lost 1 base, with 15 bases spanning the gap. Per the germline V gene, CDR1 is SGHTA and CDR2 is FQGTGA. The CDR3 sequence is 16 residues long. The CDR3 spells CASSLGLYSSYNEQFF. CDR3 DNA: TGTGCCAGCAGCCTCGGACTCTACTCTTCCTACAATGAGCAGTTCTTC.

This clone was found once. J is TRBJ1-2 and V is TRBV20-1, with TRBD1 as a possible D gene (5 bases). CDR1 and CDR2 from the germline V gene are DFQATT and SNEGSKA (reference sequence). This CDR3 region has 11 residues. V was trimmed by 6 bases and J by 9 bases, leaving 14 bases between them. CDR3 coding DNA: TGCAGTGCCCCACTCCGGGGGAGCTACACCTTC. It is translated as CSAPLRGSYTF.

V and J are TRBV7-3 and TRBJ1-2; D uncertain. The CDR3 has 13 residues. Germline V lookup: CDR1 SGHTA, CDR2 FQGTGA. V dropped 3 bases and J dropped 0 bases, with 5 bases sitting between them. CDR3 residues: CASSFSANYGYTF. The CDR3 DNA sequence: TGTGCCAGCAGCTTTAGTGCTAACTATGGCTACACCTTC. Full variable domain (remainder filled in from reference TRBV7-3 and TRBJ1-2): GAGVSQTPSNKVTEKGKYVELRCDPISGHTALYWYRQSLGQGPEFLIYFQGTGAADDSGLPNDRFFAVRPEGSVSTLKIQRTERGDSAVYLCASSFSANYGYTFGSGTRLTVV.

A single count supports this clone. The chain uses TRBV5-5 and TRBJ2-5; 8 bases map to TRBD1. V was pared by 4 bases and J by 4 bases, with 15 bases of the junction left unmatched. The CDR3 contains 17 residues. Germline CDR1 SGHKS, CDR2 YYEKEE (reference sequence). CDR3 nucleotides: TGTGCCAGCAGCCATCATCAGGGGGCTCGGGGTAGAGAGACCCAGTACTTC. Translated, it gives CASSHHQGARGRETQYF.

This chain joins TRBV2 and TRBJ2-2; 11 bases map to TRBD2. The CDR3 runs 15 residues. In germline, CDR1 is SNHLY, CDR2 FYNNEI. V lost 5 bases to trimming and J lost 2 bases; unmatched junction nucleotides: 1. The CDR3 DNA follows: TGTGCCAGCAGTCTAGCGGGAGGTAACACCGGGGAGCTGTTTTTT. Protein sequence: CASSLAGGNTGELFF.

The J gene is TRBJ2-2, the V gene TRBV20-1; TRBD2 is a possible D gene (7 bases). There are 14 residues in the CDR3. The germline V and J ends were trimmed by 3 bases and 4 bases, with 12 bases remaining between them. The V gene's germline CDR1 is DFQATT and CDR2 SNEGSKA (reference sequence). CDR3 region: CSASNREGTGELFF. CDR3 sequence (DNA): TGCAGTGCTAGTAACAGGGAGGGCACCGGGGAGCTGTTTTTT.

This chain links TRBV19 with TRBJ2-1, with 10 bases that match TRBD1. Trimming cost V 5 bases and J 2 bases; bases outside gene matches: 3. The CDR3 extends over 15 amino acids. In germline, CDR1 is LNHDA, CDR2 SQIVND (reference sequence). The DNA of the CDR3 is TGTGCCAGTAGTGTGACAGGGGGCCCCTACAATGAGCAGTTCTTC. Translating it yields CASSVTGGPYNEQFF. Full variable domain (outside the CDR3, taken from reference TRBV19 and TRBJ2-1): DGGITQSPKYLFRKEGQNVTLSCEQNLNHDAMYWYRQDPGQGLRLIYYSQIVNDFQKGDIAEGYSVSREKKESFPLTVTSAQKNPTAFYLCASSVTGGPYNEQFFGPGTRLTVL.

This clone was seen only once. This chain connects TRBV19 to TRBJ2-3, with TRBD2 matching 9 bases. The CDR3 has 15 residues. Germline CDR1 is LNHDA and CDR2 is SQIVND (reference sequence). J gave up 1 base and V 1 base, and 0 bases lay outside the gene matches. CDR3 DNA: TGTGCCAGTAGTATAGGGACTAGCGGCACAGATACGCAGTATTTT. This translates into CASSIGTSGTDTQYF.

This sequence joins TRBV6-6 and TRBJ1-1; 7 nucleotides agree with TRBD1. The CDR3 has 12 residues. Germline V lookup: CDR1 MNHNY, CDR2 SVGAGI (reference sequence). V was clipped by 7 bases and J by 4 bases; unmatched bases: 3. In DNA, the CDR3 is TGTGCCAGCACCACAGGGGCCACTGAAGCTTTCTTT. Protein sequence: CASTTGATEAFF.

V and J are TRBV7-3 and TRBJ2-1; 12 bases map to TRBD2. V trimming: 5 bases; J trimming: 5 bases; junction bases outside the gene matches: 7. The germline gives CDR1 SGHTA, CDR2 FQGTGA. The CDR3 runs 16 residues. The CDR3: CASSPLLAGGNNEQFF. For the CDR3, the DNA is TGTGCCAGCAGCCCCCTCCTAGCGGGAGGGAACAATGAGCAGTTCTTC.

The V gene is TRBV24-1, the J gene TRBJ2-7; D is perhaps TRBD1 (6 bases). The V and J ends lost 4 bases and 2 bases respectively, with 17 bases between them. The CDR3 is made up of 16 amino acids. Germline V lookup: CDR1 KGHDR, CDR2 SFDVKD. CDR3: CATSDRQETETYEQYF. CDR3 sequence (DNA): TGTGCCACCAGTGACCGACAGGAGACGGAAACCTACGAGCAGTACTTC.

The chain joins TRBV7-8 to TRBJ2-3; 7 nucleotides agree with TRBD1. The CDR3 runs to 14 residues. The J segment lost 4 bases and the V segment lost 4 bases, leaving 5 bases of the junction unmatched. CDR1 and CDR2 from the germline V gene are SGHVS and FQNEAQ. CDR3 DNA sequence: TGTGCCAGCAGCTACGACAGGGTAGCAGATACGCAGTATTTT. Translating it yields CASSYDRVADTQYF.

This clone was picked up a small number of times. This rearrangement joins TRBV18 to TRBJ2-1; 9 bases are shared with TRBD1. The ends lost 1 base at V and 8 bases at J; junction bases unmatched: 3. The CDR3 loop spans 14 amino acids. Germline CDR1 reads KGHSH; CDR2 reads LQKENI. The DNA of the CDR3 is TGTGCCAGCTCACCACTGACAGGGGGGCATGAGCAGTTCTTC. This translates into CASSPLTGGHEQFF.

The V and J genes are TRBV2 and TRBJ2-5; the D gene is possibly TRBD1 (7 bases). Germline CDR1 SNHLY, CDR2 FYNNEI. V lost 4 bases and J 4 bases, leaving 28 bases between the germline ends. This CDR3 is built from 19 residues. CDR3 nucleotide sequence: TGTGCCAGCAGTGTTTACTCAGACCTCAGGGGGAGGTACGGAGAGACCCAGTACTTC. This sequence encodes CASSVYSDLRGRYGETQYF.

The chain employs TRBV7-9 and TRBJ1-3, with D unresolved. The CDR3 extends over 14 amino acids. CDR1 is SEHNR and CDR2 is FQNEAQ in the germline V gene (reference sequence). V was trimmed by 3 bases and J by 0 bases, leaving 6 bases between them. The CDR3 reads CASSFPSSGNTIYF. Written as DNA, the CDR3 is TGTGCCAGCAGCTTCCCCTCCTCTGGAAACACCATATATTTT.

The rearrangement joins TRBV9 to TRBJ2-3; TRBD2 matches at 7 bases. The V gene's germline CDR1 is SGDLS and CDR2 YYNGEE. Trimming at V came to 2 bases and at J to 2 bases, leaving 2 bases not matched to a gene. The CDR3 is made up of 14 amino acids. The CDR3 reads CASSVSGYTDTQYF. For the CDR3, the DNA is TGTGCCAGCAGCGTTAGCGGGTACACAGATACGCAGTATTTT.

This clone has just a few counts. This rearrangement joins TRBV3-1 (or the pseudogene TRBV3-2) to TRBJ2-7, with D unclear. The CDR3 consists of 11 residues. Trimming stripped 4 bases from V and 2 bases from J, with 3 bases between. Looked up from germline, CDR1 is LGHDT and CDR2 is YNNKEL (reference sequence). The CDR3 nucleotides read TGTGCCAGCAGCCCGGCCTACGAGCAGTACTTC. Translating it yields CASSPAYEQYF.

This chain connects TRBV6-1 to TRBJ2-7; D perhaps matches TRBD2 (5 bases). CDR1 and CDR2 (germline): MNHNS, SASEGT. V lost 4 bases and J lost 3, with 22 bases in between. The CDR3 runs 17 residues. CDR3 loop: CASSADFNGVHRYEQYF. The CDR3 nucleotides read TGTGCCAGCAGTGCCGATTTTAACGGGGTCCATCGCTACGAGCAGTACTTC.

This chain connects TRBV11-2 to TRBJ2-2; 9 bases fit TRBD2. This CDR3 spans 16 amino acids. The trim removed 5 bases at V and 4 bases at J, leaving 8 bases unmatched. The germline gives CDR1 SGHAT, CDR2 FQNNGV. CDR3 amino acids: CASSRLAAVGTGELFF. DNA for the CDR3: TGTGCCAGCAGCCGACTAGCGGCAGTCGGCACCGGGGAGCTGTTTTTT.

V is TRBV6-4 and J is TRBJ2-5; 12 nucleotides agree with TRBD1. In germline, CDR1 is MRHNA, CDR2 SNTAGT. V was pared by 5 bases and J by 5 bases, with 3 bases of the junction left unmatched. The CDR3 contains 14 residues. This chain's CDR3 is CASSPGQGAETQYF. In nucleotides, the CDR3 is TGTGCCAGCAGTCCGGGACAGGGGGCGGAGACCCAGTACTTC.

The V call is TRBV7-9, the J call TRBJ2-3; 16 nucleotides line up with TRBD2. With 5 bases clipped from V and 3 bases from J, the junction kept 5 bases outside the gene matches. Germline V gene sequence: CDR1 SEHNR, CDR2 FQNEAQ (reference sequence). The CDR3 is 17 amino acids. In DNA form, the CDR3 reads TGTGCCAGCAGCCTCGGGACTAGCGGGGGGGTAACAGATACGCAGTATTTT. This translates into CASSLGTSGGVTDTQYF.

This chain links TRBV12-3 or TRBV12-4 with TRBJ1-4, with D unclear. V was clipped by 3 bases and J by 6 bases, with 8 bases between them. This CDR3 is 13 amino acids long. The CDR3 DNA reads TGTGCCAGCAGTTTTAAACGGGATGAAAAACTGTTTTTT. Amino acid sequence: CASSFKRDEKLFF.

V usage is TRBV27 and J usage is TRBJ1-1; D not resolved. This CDR3 is 13 amino acids long. From germline, CDR1 is MNHEY and CDR2 SMNVEV (reference sequence). V was cut by 9 bases and J by 5 bases, with 16 bases left in between. This CDR3 reads CASRPGGLTEAFF. CDR3 in DNA: TGTGCCAGTAGACCAGGTGGTCTAACTGAAGCTTTCTTT.

This sequence joins TRBV11-2 and TRBJ2-7; a possible D gene is TRBD2 (5 bases). Trimming removed 1 base from V and 0 bases from J, with 10 bases in between. Germline CDR1 is SGHAT and CDR2 is FQNNGV. CDR3 length: 15 amino acids. CDR3 DNA: TGTGCCAGCAGCTTAGCCCCGGGGTTCTCCTACGAGCAGTACTTC. Encoded protein: CASSLAPGFSYEQYF.

This chain connects TRBV4-1 to TRBJ1-1, with D uncertain. The V and J ends lost 1 base and 2 bases respectively, with 8 bases between them. Per germline, CDR1 MGHRA and CDR2 YSYEKL. CDR3 size: 14 residues. The CDR3 loop is CASSQGVLNTEAFF. The CDR3 DNA is TGCGCCAGCAGCCAAGGAGTACTAAACACTGAAGCTTTCTTT.

V usage is TRBV11-2 and J usage is TRBJ2-1; no firm D call. V dropped 0 bases and J dropped 12 bases, with 18 bases sitting between them. CDR1 is SGHAT and CDR2 is FQNNGV in the germline V gene. The CDR3 has 15 residues. CDR3 sequence reads: CASSLDLTRSAGQFF. The CDR3 DNA follows: TGTGCCAGCAGCTTAGATCTAACTCGATCGGCAGGGCAGTTCTTC.

This clone appeared a few times. The chain has TRBV6-1 and TRBJ1-5; D unresolved. CDR3 length: 13 amino acids. CDR1 is MNHNS, CDR2 SASEGT, per germline. V dropped 3 bases and J dropped 4 bases, with 7 bases sitting between them. CDR3 coding DNA: TGTGCCAGCAGTGAGACTGGTAATCAGCCCCAGCATTTT. It yields the protein CASSETGNQPQHF.

This rearrangement joins TRBV9 to TRBJ1-1; D is undetermined. Germline V gives CDR1 SGDLS, CDR2 YYNGEE. Between the trimmed V and J ends, which lost 0 bases and 1 base, there was a span of 4 bases. The CDR3 has 13 amino acids. Written as DNA, the CDR3 is TGTGCCAGCAGCGTAGCTACGAACACTGAAGCTTTCTTT. Translation gives CASSVATNTEAFF.

This clone appeared a few times. This sequence joins TRBV18 and TRBJ2-3; 9 bases are shared with TRBD2. V trimming: 6 bases; J trimming: 6 bases; junction bases outside the gene matches: 10. The CDR3 sequence is 15 residues long. The germline CDR1 and CDR2 sequences are KGHSH and LQKENI. As DNA, the CDR3 is TGTGCCAGCTCGGGGACTAGCAAGCTCGTCGATACGCAGTATTTT. Protein sequence: CASSGTSKLVDTQYF.